This T cell receptor beta chain was captured in a study of T cells after yellow fever vaccination. It was through 5'RACE template switching that TCR cDNA was made, with a universal primer site and UMIs added. MiXCR, applied by TCRdb to the 5' RACE reads, yields one record per CDR3 protein. Here the sample spans roughly 50,000 distinct CDR3 sequences, roughly 7.5% being singletons. This clonotype was picked up many times. As yet, its antigen is unknown. V shed 6 bases, J shed 3 bases, and the junction held 6 bases outside the gene matches. The CDR3 has 15 amino acids. Germline CDR1 and CDR2: LGHNT and FRNRAP. Notes on the study in general: In FACS-sorted repertoires, abundant clonotypes from the bulk population could appear as contaminants. The appearance of a small share of clonotypes in both CD4 and CD8 compartments was observed. The secondary response showed a weaker magnitude and a faster peak, day 5 versus 15.

The chain has TRBV12-5 and TRBJ2-1; the match to TRBD2 covers 9 bases. This material consisted of CD8+ T cells sorted from PBMCs, taken less than 18 days after the first yellow fever vaccination. This TCR came from a young man who received the YFV17D yellow fever vaccine. This CDR3 reads CASGIAGALYNEQFF. In DNA form, the CDR3 reads TGTGCTAGTGGAATAGCGGGGGCACTCTACAATGAGCAGTTCTTC.